Shown below are 19 T cell receptor beta chains from a single sample sequenced in a study of blood T cell repertoires in COVID-19. Libraries were prepared by immunoSEQ multiplex PCR; TCRdb keeps only in-frame clonotypes and omits some of them. The top ten hold 6.9% of the sample, which has hundreds of thousands of clones, about 87% seen once. The sample was peripheral blood. The receptors stem from a woman under 40 who had recovered from COVID-19.

CDR3 protein: CASSFSGPQPQHF. CDR3 DNA: TGTGCCAGCAGCTTTTCAGGGCCTCAGCCCCAGCATTTT. This rearrangement joins TRBV7-8 to TRBJ1-5, with D perhaps TRBD1 (5 bases). Germline V gene sequence: CDR1 SGHVS, CDR2 FQNEAQ. This CDR3 has 13 amino acids. Trimming left V 3 bases short and J 6 bases short, with 9 bases between.

Only a few counts were recorded for this clone. The V call is TRBV30, the J call TRBJ1-1; unclear D gene. Trimming took 0 bases from V and 2 from J, leaving 10 bases between them. The CDR3 covers 14 residues. CDR1 and CDR2 from the germline V gene are GTSNPN and SVGIG (reference sequence). CDR3 sequence: CAWSVSRGNTEAFF. The CDR3 DNA follows: TGTGCCTGGAGTGTAAGCCGGGGAAACACTGAAGCTTTCTTT.

The rearrangement links TRBV6-1 to TRBJ1-2; D call uncertain. Germline CDR1 reads MNHNS; CDR2 reads SASEGT. This CDR3 region has 13 residues. V dropped 2 bases and J dropped 4 bases, with 8 bases sitting between them. CDR3 nucleotides: TGTGCCAGCAGTGAATGGGCAGTCTATGGCTACACCTTC. Amino acids: CASSEWAVYGYTF.

The rearrangement links TRBV19 to TRBJ2-1; the match to TRBD1 covers 8 bases. Germline V lookup: CDR1 LNHDA, CDR2 SQIVND (reference sequence). This CDR3 region has 16 residues. The trim removed 5 bases at V and 3 bases at J, leaving 9 bases unmatched. The DNA for the CDR3 is TGTGCCAGTAGTGGATTGACAGGGGCGGACTACAATGAGCAGTTCTTC. Amino acid sequence: CASSGLTGADYNEQFF.

V usage is TRBV7-6 and J usage is TRBJ2-3, with 10 bases lining up with TRBD1. The ends lost 1 base at V and 6 bases at J; junction bases unmatched: 10. CDR1 is SGHVS, CDR2 FNYEAQ, per germline. The CDR3 length is 17 residues. CDR3 amino acids: CASSLVPGQGRLDTQYF. The DNA of the CDR3 is TGTGCCAGCAGCTTAGTACCGGGACAGGGGCGGCTGGATACGCAGTATTTT.

CDR3 in amino acids: CASSETGGLYEQYF. The CDR3 DNA follows: TGTGCCAGCAGTGAGACAGGGGGCTTGTACGAGCAGTACTTC. The chain combines TRBV6-1 with TRBJ2-7; 10 nucleotides match TRBD1. The CDR3 runs to 14 residues. The ends lost 3 bases at V and 4 bases at J; junction bases unmatched: 3. The germline V gene has CDR1 MNHNS and CDR2 SASEGT.

The rearrangement links TRBV5-4 to TRBJ2-1; possible D gene TRBD1, 6 bases. The germline V gene has CDR1 SGHNT and CDR2 YYREEE (reference sequence). The CDR3 is made up of 16 amino acids. Trimming took off 5 bases at V and 8 bases at J, with 23 bases between the two ends. The CDR3 here is CASSPRETAGVDEQFF. CDR3 DNA sequence: TGTGCCAGCAGTCCGAGGGAAACCGCAGGGGTCGATGAGCAGTTCTTC.

This sequence joins TRBV28 and TRBJ2-1; 9 bases fit TRBD2. Germline values: CDR1 MDHEN, CDR2 SYDVKM. With 4 bases clipped from V and 0 bases from J, the junction kept 4 bases outside the gene matches. The CDR3 length is 16 residues. CDR3: CASSSRSGSSYNEQFF. In nucleotides, the CDR3 is TGTGCCAGCAGTTCCCGTAGCGGGAGCTCCTACAATGAGCAGTTCTTC.

J is TRBJ1-6 and V is TRBV25-1, with D perhaps TRBD1 (6 bases). Germline lookup yields CDR1 MGHDK and CDR2 SYGVNS. V was pared by 2 bases and J by 7 bases, with 15 bases between. The CDR3 covers 16 residues. The CDR3 region is CASSEPQAGVNSPLHF. The DNA of the CDR3 is TGTGCCAGCAGTGAACCTCAGGCAGGGGTCAATTCACCCCTCCACTTT.

The gene calls are TRBV29-1 and TRBJ1-5; 7 nucleotides line up with TRBD1. This CDR3 comprises 13 residues. The ends lost 3 bases at V and 3 bases at J; junction bases unmatched: 2. Germline V CDR1 and CDR2: SQVTM, ANQGSEA. CDR3 in amino acids: CSVEQGDNQPQHF. In DNA, the CDR3 is TGCAGCGTTGAGCAGGGGGACAATCAGCCCCAGCATTTT.

The chain recombines TRBV9 with TRBJ2-1; TRBD2 might be the D (5 bases). Germline CDR1 is SGDLS and CDR2 is YYNGEE. This CDR3 is 15 amino acids long. The V gene lost 2 bases and the J gene lost 4 bases, with 13 bases spanning the gap. The CDR3 sequence is CASSVEGDIYNEQFF. In DNA, the CDR3 is TGTGCCAGCAGCGTTGAGGGTGATATATACAATGAGCAGTTCTTC. Looking up the rest from reference TRBV9 and TRBJ2-1 gives the full variable domain: DSGVTQTPKHLITATGQRVTLRCSPRSGDLSVYWYQQSLDQGLQFLIQYYNGEERAKGNILERFSAQQFPDLHSELNLSSLELGDSALYFCASSVEGDIYNEQFFGPGTRLTVL.

The chain has TRBV10-3 and TRBJ1-2; D is ambiguous. Germline lookup yields CDR1 ENHRY and CDR2 SYGVKD. The germline V and J ends were trimmed by 4 bases and 4 bases, with 10 bases remaining between them. This CDR3 has 13 residues. The CDR3 nucleotides read TGTGCCATCAGTGGGGTCGAGGGCTATGGCTACACCTTC. It encodes CAISGVEGYGYTF.

The chain employs TRBV29-1 and TRBJ2-1; TRBD2 matches 10 bases. Germline V gene lookup returns CDR1 SQVTM and CDR2 ANQGSEA. Unmatched junction bases numbered 2, after V lost 4 bases and J lost 2 bases. The CDR3 has 14 residues. The CDR3 spells CSVGGTSAYNEQFF. The CDR3 DNA reads TGCAGCGTTGGGGGGACTAGCGCCTACAATGAGCAGTTCTTC.

The chain employs TRBV28 and TRBJ1-5; D unclear. The germline V and J ends were trimmed by 2 bases and 4 bases, with 12 bases remaining between them. This CDR3 is built from 15 residues. Germline assignment: CDR1 MDHEN and CDR2 SYDVKM. CDR3 amino acids: CASSLIVGLNQPQHF. The CDR3 DNA follows: TGTGCCAGCAGTTTAATCGTCGGACTTAATCAGCCCCAGCATTTT.

The chain employs TRBV2 and TRBJ1-1; 7 bases match TRBD1. The CDR3 consists of 12 residues. Germline V gives CDR1 SNHLY, CDR2 FYNNEI. J lost 5 bases, V lost 4 bases, and 1 base had no gene match. CDR3 nucleotides: TGTGCCAGCAGTGGACAGGGTACTGAAGCTTTCTTT. Translating it yields CASSGQGTEAFF.

The rearrangement joins TRBV5-1 to TRBJ2-2, with 7 bases identical to TRBD2. In germline, CDR1 is SGHRS, CDR2 YFSETQ. V was clipped by 1 base and J by 2 bases; unmatched bases: 8. The CDR3 sequence is 17 residues long. CDR3: CASSLRSASGNTGELFF. CDR3 nucleotides: TGCGCCAGCAGCTTGCGTTCGGCTAGCGGAAACACCGGGGAGCTGTTTTTT.

The V call is TRBV6-5, the J call TRBJ1-1; TRBD1 is a possible D gene (6 bases). Trimming pared 4 bases from V and 2 bases from J, leaving 14 bases between. The germline CDR1 and CDR2 sequences are MNHEY and SVGAGI. This CDR3 has 15 residues. The CDR3 loop is CASSFGQNSNTEAFF. Written as DNA, the CDR3 is TGTGCCAGCAGTTTCGGACAGAATTCCAACACTGAAGCTTTCTTT.

The chain is built from TRBV5-1 and TRBJ1-2; 8 positions match TRBD1. The CDR3 loop spans 15 amino acids. Germline assignment: CDR1 SGHRS and CDR2 YFSETQ. The trim removed 3 bases at V and 3 bases at J, leaving 7 bases unmatched. DNA of the CDR3: TGCGCCAGCAGCTCAAAAGGACAGGGTGACTATGGCTACACCTTC. Translated, it gives CASSSKGQGDYGYTF.

The J gene is TRBJ2-3, the V gene TRBV21-1; TRBD2 reflects the table's D call only, with no check against the DNA. TRBV21-1 is recorded as a pseudogene. This CDR3 has 16 amino acids. The CDR3 DNA follows: TGTGCCAGCAGGAAAAAAGTAGCGGGGGACACAGATACGCAGTATTTT. Amino acid sequence: CASRKKVAGDTDTQYF.